The source of this T cell receptor beta chain is a study of response to subunit inactivated influenza vaccine. Study-wide findings and caveats: It was suggested by the authors that few new T cells are recruited by each seasonal influenza vaccination.

TCRdb reanalysed the RT-PCR reads using MiXCR and keeps one entry per CDR3 protein. The table has 500,000 to 600,000 distinct CDR3 sequences, 10% to 15% seen once; the top ten hold around 13%. Germline values: CDR1 SEHNR, CDR2 FQNEAQ (reference sequence). The length of the CDR3 is 14 residues. The J segment lost 5 bases and the V segment lost 3 bases, leaving 6 bases of the junction unmatched. On this clonotype: Its specificity is not known.

The input for sequencing was PBMCs from blood, taken 45 days after vaccination. The TCR sequence derives from a man aged 50 to 60 who received an inactivated influenza vaccine. The rearrangement uses TRBV7-9 and TRBJ2-7, with 8 bases lining up with TRBD1. CDR3 nucleotide sequence: TGTGCCAGCAGCTTGGGGGACAGGACAGACGAGCAGTACTTC. This codes for CASSLGDRTDEQYF. Filled out from reference TRBV7-9 and TRBJ2-7, the complete variable domain reads DTGVSQNPRHKITKRGQNVTFRCDPISEHNRLYWYRQTLGQGPEFLTYFQNEAQLEKSRLLSDRFSAERPKGSFSTLEIQRTEQGDSAMYLCASSLGDRTDEQYFGPGTRLTVT.